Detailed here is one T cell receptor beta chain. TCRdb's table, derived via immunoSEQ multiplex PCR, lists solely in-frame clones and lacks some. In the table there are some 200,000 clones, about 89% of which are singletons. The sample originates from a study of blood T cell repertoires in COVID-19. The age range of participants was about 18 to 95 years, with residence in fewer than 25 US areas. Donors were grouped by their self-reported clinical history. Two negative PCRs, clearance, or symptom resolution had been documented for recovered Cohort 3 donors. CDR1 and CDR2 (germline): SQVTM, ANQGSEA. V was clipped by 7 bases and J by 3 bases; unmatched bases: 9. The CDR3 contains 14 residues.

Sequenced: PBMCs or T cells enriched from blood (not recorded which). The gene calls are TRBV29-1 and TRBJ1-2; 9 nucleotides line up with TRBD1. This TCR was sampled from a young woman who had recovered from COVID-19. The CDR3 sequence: CSAPPGQGDYGYTF. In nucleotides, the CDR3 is TGCAGCGCCCCACCGGGACAGGGTGACTATGGCTACACCTTC.